This T cell receptor (beta chain) stems from a study of shared clonotypes between healthy human individuals. Study-level information: CD8 memory received one plate per donor, CD8 naive two, CD4 memory three and CD4 naive three. Study results and limitations: Among donors, clonotype sharing was expected to be affected by sequencing depth.

This clone was seen only a few times. The antigen is undetermined. Genomic DNA belonging to each subset was distributed in equal measure over several immunoSEQ plates. The repertoire was sequenced with immunoSEQ multiplex PCR; TCRdb's copy has only in-frame clones and lacks some. Here the sample spans some 2,500,000 clones, 93% being singletons. This receptor was taken from a man younger than 30 in good health. Some clones in this sample may be carry-over from other donors' samples. Sequenced: naive CD4+ T cells from PBMCs. Specified subset: CD45RA+ positively selected.

As DNA, the CDR3 is TGCAGCGTTGAACGGGACAACGAGGGGCCCGGAGCTGAAGCTTTCTTT. This sequence encodes CSVERDNEGPGAEAFF. The chain is built from TRBV29-1 and TRBJ1-1, with D possibly TRBD1 on 6 matching bases. CDR1 is SQVTM and CDR2 is ANQGSEA in the germline V gene. V was clipped by 2 bases and J by 6 bases, with 22 bases between them. This CDR3 comprises 16 residues.